The 18 T cell receptor beta chains listed next were all sequenced from one sample in a study of blood T cells in healthy people across ages. Through a sample-barcoded 5' primer and a J-beta primer mix, a second PCR was run for 7 to 11 cycles. TCRdb itself ran the 5' RACE reads through MiXCR, one entry per CDR3 protein. The sample includes more than 1.4 million distinct CDR3 sequences, about 40% seen only once; the top ten take 7.9%. The sample was blood. The receptors come from a woman between 18 and 29 years old in good health.

The chain has TRBV11-2 and TRBJ1-2; 7 positions agree with TRBD1. CDR1 and CDR2 (germline): SGHAT, FQNNGV. The CDR3 has 15 residues. The J segment lost 2 bases and the V segment lost 8 bases, leaving 11 bases of the junction unmatched. CDR3 region: CASRLIGQANYGYTF. Written as DNA, the CDR3 is TGTGCCAGCCGGCTGATTGGACAGGCCAACTATGGCTACACCTTC.

The chain has TRBV12-3 or TRBV12-4 and TRBJ1-2; TRBD1 aligns across 8 bases. This CDR3 is built from 13 residues. Unmatched junction bases numbered 7, after V lost 5 bases and J lost 8 bases. As DNA, the CDR3 is TGTGCCAGCAGTCCCCCGGACAGGGAAGGCTACACCTTC. Amino acid sequence: CASSPPDREGYTF.

There are a few counts of this clonotype. The J gene is TRBJ2-1, the V gene TRBV7-6; 7 positions agree with TRBD2. The CDR3 consists of 15 residues. With 3 bases clipped from V and 5 bases from J, the junction kept 7 bases outside the gene matches. Germline CDR1 is SGHVS and CDR2 is FNYEAQ. In nucleotides, the CDR3 is TGTGCCAGCAGCTTTTCGGGGGGTCCCAACAATGAGCAGTTCTTC. Amino acid sequence: CASSFSGGPNNEQFF.

V gene TRBV12-3 or TRBV12-4 combines with J gene TRBJ2-7, with 7 bases lining up with TRBD2. This CDR3 is built from 15 residues. The trim removed 1 base at V and 3 bases at J, leaving 6 bases unmatched. In DNA, the CDR3 is TGTGCCAGCAGTTTAGAGAGCGGGGTTCGCTACGAGCAGTACTTC. Residues: CASSLESGVRYEQYF.

This chain uses TRBV6-8 with TRBJ1-1; no definite D call. The CDR3 length is 15 residues. Germline V gene lookup returns CDR1 MNHGY and CDR2 SAAAGT. Between the trimmed V and J ends, which lost 3 bases and 1 base, there was a span of 12 bases. The CDR3 region has the DNA TGTGCCAGCAGTTATGAGGGAGGAGGGAACACTGAAGCTTTCTTT. Translating gives CASSYEGGGNTEAFF.

The CDR3 nucleotides are TGTGCCAGCAGTTTATCCCTTAGCGGGGGAACCGGCGGGAATGAGCAGTACTTC. Amino acid sequence: CASSLSLSGGTGGNEQYF. The chain uses TRBV12-3 or TRBV12-4 and TRBJ2-5; 9 nucleotides agree with TRBD2. V was pared by 2 bases and J by 11 bases, with 21 bases of the junction left unmatched. This CDR3 is 18 amino acids long.

The chain combines TRBV11-2 with TRBJ1-1; D possibly corresponds to TRBD1 (5 bases). CDR1 is SGHAT and CDR2 is FQNNGV in the germline V gene. This CDR3 has 14 residues. V dropped 5 bases and J dropped 2 bases, with 12 bases sitting between them. The CDR3 is CASSPLGDNTEAFF. CDR3 nucleotides: TGTGCCAGCAGCCCTTTGGGGGACAACACTGAAGCTTTCTTT.

V usage is TRBV4-2 and J usage is TRBJ1-1, with a possible D match to TRBD1 (6 bases). The CDR3 is 16 amino acids. From germline, CDR1 is LGHNA and CDR2 YNFKEQ. The V and J ends lost 0 bases and 4 bases respectively, with 15 bases between them. CDR3 protein: CASSQDPPGAGTEAFF. The CDR3 nucleotides are TGTGCCAGCAGCCAAGATCCTCCGGGGGCGGGCACTGAAGCTTTCTTT.

This clonotype was seen a handful of times. The chain has TRBV6-6 and TRBJ2-7, with D possibly being TRBD2 (6 bases). With the DNA end fitting TRBJ2-5 better, the J assignment may be wrong. The CDR3 spans 14 residues. Germline V gene data show CDR1 as MNHNY and CDR2 as SVGAGI (reference sequence). The CDR3 DNA is TGTGCCACCACCGACCGGGACGGGAGTGGGACCCAGTACTTC. Its protein is CATTDRDGSGTQYF.

The CDR3 coding sequence is TGCAGTGCTAGGGCGCAGCTCACAGATACGCAGTATTTT. It encodes CSARAQLTDTQYF. The chain combines TRBV20-1 with TRBJ2-3; the D is unclear. Looked up from germline, CDR1 is DFQATT and CDR2 is SNEGSKA (reference sequence). Trimming stripped 3 bases from V and 2 bases from J, with 9 bases between. The CDR3 spans 13 residues.

This chain uses TRBV7-2 with TRBJ2-1; 11 bases align to TRBD2. V shed 4 bases and J 9 bases; nucleotides not matched to a gene: 2. This CDR3 has 13 amino acids. Per germline, CDR1 SGHTA and CDR2 FQGNSA. Written as DNA, the CDR3 is TGTGCCAGCAGCTGGGGGACTAGCGGTGAGCAGTTCTTC. It is translated as CASSWGTSGEQFF. Full variable domain (missing parts from reference TRBV7-2 and TRBJ2-1): GAGVSQSPSNKVTEKGKDVELRCDPISGHTALYWYRQSLGQGLEFLIYFQGNSAPDKSGLPSDRFSAERTGGSVSTLTIQRTQQEDSAVYLCASSWGTSGEQFFGPGTRLTVL.

This clonotype was seen ten or more times. This may be a read error: a much more frequent sequence differs by one nucleotide. The V gene is TRBV5-1, the J gene TRBJ1-1; D gene ambiguous. The V end was cut by 0 bases, the J end by 2 bases, with 11 bases between. Germline V gene lookup returns CDR1 SGHRS and CDR2 YFSETQ. CDR3 length equals 15 residues. The CDR3 nucleotides are TGCGCCAGCAGCTTGGCGGGCGAGGGAAACACTGAAGCTTTCTTT. It encodes CASSLAGEGNTEAFF.

J is TRBJ1-4 and V is TRBV20-1; D is possibly TRBD1 (6 bases). Germline-derived CDR1 and CDR2 are DFQATT and SNEGSKA (reference sequence). Trimming took 3 bases from V and 13 from J, leaving 21 bases between them. The CDR3 is made up of 14 amino acids. Written as DNA, the CDR3 is TGCAGTGCTAGTGCCGGGGGGCCCGTTTCTGGACTGTTTTTT. Translation gives CSASAGGPVSGLFF.

This clonotype came up once. CDR3 nucleotides: TGTGCCAGCAGTACTGGGAAGGCTTTCTACGAGCAGTACTTC. Translating it yields CASSTGKAFYEQYF. The chain employs TRBV28 and TRBJ2-4; unclear D gene. The J call may be in error: the DNA end matches TRBJ2-7 better. Germline lookup yields CDR1 MDHEN and CDR2 SYDVKM. There are 14 residues in the CDR3.

This clonotype has a handful of counts. Since a much larger clone is just one base distant, this may be a read error. The rearrangement uses TRBV4-2 and TRBJ2-7; TRBD2 agrees at 10 bases. Germline CDR1 and CDR2: LGHNA and YNFKEQ. CDR3 length: 14 residues. V was clipped by 4 bases and J by 3 bases; unmatched bases: 3. CDR3 bases: TGTGCCAGCAGCCCTAGCGGGAGCTTCTACGAGCAGTACTTC. Encoded protein: CASSPSGSFYEQYF.

The rearrangement uses TRBV4-1 and TRBJ2-5, with 14 bases that match TRBD2. The CDR3 has 19 residues. The germline V gene has CDR1 MGHRA and CDR2 YSYEKL. V lost 0 bases and J lost 6; bases outside the gene matches: 12. The chain's CDR3 is CASSQEARGGLAGVKTQYF. The CDR3 coding sequence is TGCGCCAGCAGCCAAGAAGCTAGAGGGGGACTAGCGGGAGTAAAGACCCAGTACTTC.

The V gene is TRBV6-1, the J gene TRBJ1-2; D not resolved. The V gene lost 8 bases and the J gene lost 4 bases, with 11 bases spanning the gap. The CDR3 has 12 amino acids. Germline CDR1 reads MNHNS; CDR2 reads SASEGT. CDR3 nucleotides: TGTGCCAGCTCCGCCGACCTCTATGGCTACACCTTC. It is translated as CASSADLYGYTF.

V usage is TRBV6-6 and J usage is TRBJ1-1, with D possibly TRBD1 on 6 matching bases. The length of the CDR3 is 14 residues. Deletions cut 7 bases from V and 4 bases from J, with 16 bases between. Germline CDR1 and CDR2: MNHNY and SVGAGI (reference sequence). This chain's CDR3 is CASTTEGVGTEAFF. CDR3 DNA: TGTGCCAGCACTACCGAGGGGGTGGGCACTGAAGCTTTCTTT.